This T cell receptor (beta chain) originates from a study of CD8 T cells in Susac syndrome. This clonotype was observed a single time. The junction had 16 bases not matched to a gene; V was cut back by 3 bases and J by 2 bases. Germline CDR1 is SGDLS and CDR2 is YYNGEE. This CDR3 spans 19 amino acids. CD8+ and CD4+ T cells from blood underwent TCR beta sequencing. RNA in amounts of about 0.5 to 1 ug was reverse transcribed with random hexamers. TCRdb ran MiXCR on the immunoSEQ multiplex PCR reads and lists one entry per CDR3 protein. The data show fewer than 350,000 distinct CDR3 sequences, with over 75% seen just once and roughly 0.21% held by the top ten.

The sequence came from a human donor with multiple sclerosis. V usage is TRBV9 and J usage is TRBJ2-1; 8 positions agree with TRBD2. The specimen was CD8+ T cells from PBMCs. CDR3 residues: CASSESRGGAGVPYNEQFF. CDR3 nucleotides: TGTGCCAGCAGCGAGTCCCGTGGGGGAGCGGGAGTACCCTACAATGAGCAGTTCTTC.